Listed here are 21 T cell receptor beta chains from one sample, sequenced in a study of T cell responses to AZD1222 COVID-19 vaccine. Profiled with immunoSEQ multiplex PCR; TCRdb holds only in-frame clones, not every one. Counted here are more than 85,000 clones, roughly 88% occurring once; the ten biggest clones make up 2.5% to 3%. The source was peripheral blood, collected on day 0 of AZD1222 vaccination. These receptors originate from an adult in good health.

This sequence joins TRBV6-5 and TRBJ1-4; D remains ambiguous. The V end lost 5 bases, the J end lost 6 bases, and 16 bases lay between the germline ends. From germline, CDR1 is MNHEY and CDR2 SVGAGI. This CDR3 has 15 amino acids. Here the CDR3 DNA reads TGTGCCAGCAGTAGGCAGTCTGGGCACGATGAAAAACTGTTTTTT. Amino acid sequence: CASSRQSGHDEKLFF.

The chain joins TRBV19 to TRBJ2-1, with 13 positions matching TRBD2. The CDR3 runs 16 residues. Germline assignment: CDR1 LNHDA and CDR2 SQIVND (reference sequence). J gave up 8 bases and V 5 bases, and 9 bases lay outside the gene matches. The CDR3 spells CASSAGTSGNRHEQFF. In DNA form, the CDR3 reads TGTGCCAGTAGTGCCGGGACTAGCGGGAATAGACATGAGCAGTTCTTC.

As DNA, the CDR3 is TGTGCCAGCAGCCTCCCCGGTAGCCACGAGCAGTACTTC. It yields the protein CASSLPGSHEQYF. The chain is built from TRBV11-2 and TRBJ2-7; no reliable D call. The CDR3 is 13 residues long. Germline lookup yields CDR1 SGHAT and CDR2 FQNNGV. The ends were cut back, 5 bases at V and 5 bases at J, with 13 bases in the middle.

This clone was observed a single time. The chain is built from TRBV28 and TRBJ1-1; no definite D call. Germline loops: CDR1 MDHEN, CDR2 SYDVKM. The CDR3 runs 10 residues. The V end was cut by 5 bases, the J end by 8 bases, with 6 bases between. CDR3: CASSRIEAFF. The CDR3 DNA is TGTGCCAGCAGTCGCATAGAAGCTTTCTTT.

The V call is TRBV9, the J call TRBJ2-2; D possibly corresponds to TRBD1 (5 bases). Trimming left V 0 bases short and J 7 bases short, with 16 bases between. This CDR3 has 16 amino acids. CDR1 is SGDLS and CDR2 is YYNGEE in the germline V gene. The CDR3 sequence: CASSVAAAAQGGELFF. The DNA for the CDR3 is TGTGCCAGCAGCGTAGCGGCGGCAGCCCAGGGCGGGGAGCTGTTTTTT. Variable domain in full (rest from reference TRBV9 and TRBJ2-2): DSGVTQTPKHLITATGQRVTLRCSPRSGDLSVYWYQQSLDQGLQFLIQYYNGEERAKGNILERFSAQQFPDLHSELNLSSLELGDSALYFCASSVAAAAQGGELFFGEGSRLTVL.

The V gene is TRBV5-1, the J gene TRBJ2-2; 14 bases are a match to TRBD2. The CDR3 has 16 residues. CDR1 SGHRS and CDR2 YFSETQ come from the germline V gene. With 4 bases clipped from V and 9 bases from J, the junction kept 8 bases outside the gene matches. This CDR3 is CASSAGTSGSGRELFF. CDR3 nucleotide sequence: TGCGCCAGCAGCGCCGGGACTAGCGGGAGTGGAAGGGAGCTGTTTTTT.

The rearrangement uses TRBV6-5 and TRBJ1-1; the match to TRBD1 covers 10 bases. V dropped 8 bases and J dropped 3; count of bases not matched to a gene: 6. The CDR3 totals 14 residues. CDR1 is MNHEY, CDR2 SVGAGI, per germline. For the CDR3, the DNA is TGTGCCAGCGGGGACAGGGGTCTCGACACTGAAGCTTTCTTT. It yields the protein CASGDRGLDTEAFF.

The CDR3 DNA is TGTGCCATCAGCGGGCCAGGTGGGGGGCGAAATACGCAGTATTTT. As protein: CAISGPGGGRNTQYF. The chain recombines TRBV10-3 with TRBJ2-3; D may be TRBD1 or TRBD2 (6 bases each). The CDR3 spans 15 residues. CDR1 is ENHRY and CDR2 is SYGVKD in the germline V gene. The V end was cut by 6 bases, the J end by 7 bases, with 20 bases between.

In its sample, this clone is medium-sized. The chain recombines TRBV6-5 with TRBJ1-1; no clear D gene. V was clipped by 8 bases and J by 2 bases, with 6 bases between them. The length of the CDR3 is 11 residues. Germline V CDR1 and CDR2: MNHEY, SVGAGI. The CDR3 DNA is TGTGCCAGCCCTGGAAACACTGAAGCTTTCTTT. Its protein product is CASPGNTEAFF.

This chain links TRBV28 with TRBJ1-2; unclear D gene. Per the germline V gene, CDR1 is MDHEN and CDR2 is SYDVKM. V gave up 7 bases and J gave up 6 bases, with 15 bases separating them. The length of the CDR3 is 13 residues. CDR3: CASTDGLQDGYTF. The CDR3 DNA is TGTGCCAGCACCGACGGACTGCAAGATGGCTACACCTTC.

The CDR3 region has the DNA TGTGCCAGTAGGGTTATTGGAGGGGAGCAGTACTTC. This translates into CASRVIGGEQYF. The gene calls are TRBV19 and TRBJ2-7, with TRBD2 as a possible D gene (6 bases). The CDR3 spans 12 residues. The V end was cut by 6 bases, the J end by 7 bases, with 13 bases between. Germline CDR1 and CDR2: LNHDA and SQIVND (reference sequence).

The chain employs TRBV4-1 and TRBJ2-7, with unresolved D. The CDR3 loop spans 17 amino acids. Trimming cost V 2 bases and J 7 bases, with 24 bases left between them. CDR1 MGHRA and CDR2 YSYEKL come from the germline V gene. The CDR3 DNA reads TGCGCCAGCAGCCAAAACGATTGGAGAGCCCCCTTTCGGGAGCAGTACTTC. This codes for CASSQNDWRAPFREQYF.

V and J are TRBV2 and TRBJ1-1; no clear D. The CDR3 is made up of 13 amino acids. Germline assignment: CDR1 SNHLY and CDR2 FYNNEI. Deletions cut 1 base from V and 8 bases from J, with 11 bases between. CDR3 protein: CASSEGDGLEAFF. CDR3 bases: TGTGCCAGCAGTGAAGGGGATGGGCTCGAAGCTTTCTTT.

CDR3: CASSPYGTPMGELFF. CDR3 coding DNA: TGTGCCAGCAGCCCGTACGGGACTCCAATGGGGGAGCTGTTTTTT. The chain employs TRBV7-6 and TRBJ2-2; TRBD2 is a possible D gene (6 bases). The CDR3 totals 15 residues. V was clipped by 5 bases and J by 8 bases, with 18 bases between them. CDR1 SGHVS and CDR2 FNYEAQ come from the germline V gene.

The genes are TRBV28 and TRBJ1-1; 7 bases fit TRBD1. Germline values: CDR1 MDHEN, CDR2 SYDVKM. V dropped 7 bases and J dropped 6; count of bases not matched to a gene: 2. CDR3 length equals 11 residues. The CDR3 region has the DNA TGTGCCAGCATACAGGGGTCTGAAGCTTTCTTT. As protein: CASIQGSEAFF.

The V call is TRBV5-1, the J call TRBJ2-1; 11 bases fit TRBD2. CDR3 length: 16 amino acids. Trimming cost V 4 bases and J 0 bases; bases outside gene matches: 3. CDR1 is SGHRS, CDR2 YFSETQ, per germline. DNA of the CDR3: TGCGCCAGCAGCGTGGGACTAGCGGTCTCCTACAATGAGCAGTTCTTC. Encoded protein: CASSVGLAVSYNEQFF.

This chain uses TRBV4-1 with TRBJ2-2; 7 positions agree with TRBD1. Trimming cost V 2 bases and J 4 bases; bases outside gene matches: 7. Germline loops: CDR1 MGHRA, CDR2 YSYEKL. This CDR3 spans 16 amino acids. The CDR3 bases are TGCGCCAGCAGCCAAAGGTCAGGGGGTAGCACCGGGGAGCTGTTTTTT. Encoded protein: CASSQRSGGSTGELFF.

The chain links TRBV19 to TRBJ1-2; a weak D match, TRBD1 (5 bases). The CDR3 has 15 amino acids. Trimming pared 8 bases from V and 4 bases from J, leaving 20 bases between. Germline assignment: CDR1 LNHDA and CDR2 SQIVND (reference sequence). The CDR3 DNA follows: TGTGCCAGTTCCCCCTCGGGACTAATCCGCTATGGCTACACCTTC. Protein product: CASSPSGLIRYGYTF.

J is TRBJ2-7 and V is TRBV11-2; D is possibly TRBD1 or TRBD2 (5 bases each). This CDR3 has 15 amino acids. Germline V gene data show CDR1 as SGHAT and CDR2 as FQNNGV. V shed 5 bases and J shed 5 bases, with 19 bases lying between them. Here the CDR3 DNA reads TGTGCCAGCAGCCGAAGGGACGGTCCCACGGACGAGCAGTACTTC. Amino acids: CASSRRDGPTDEQYF. Full variable domain (missing parts from reference TRBV11-2 and TRBJ2-7): EAGVAQSPRYKIIEKRQSVAFWCNPISGHATLYWYQQILGQGPKLLIQFQNNGVVDDSQLPKDRFSAERLKGVDSTLKIQPAKLEDSAVYLCASSRRDGPTDEQYFGPGTRLTVT.

V is TRBV11-2 and J is TRBJ2-1, with TRBD2 matching 8 bases. V trimming: 0 bases; J trimming: 3 bases; junction bases outside the gene matches: 10. CDR1 is SGHAT, CDR2 FQNNGV, per germline. The CDR3 has 18 amino acids. CDR3 region: CASSLDDLSGRVYNEQFF. CDR3 nucleotide sequence: TGTGCCAGCAGCTTAGACGATTTGTCCGGGAGGGTCTACAATGAGCAGTTCTTC.

The V call is TRBV4-3, the J call TRBJ1-4, with no clear D. Trimming shortened V by 0 bases and J by 0 bases, and 11 bases separated the two germline ends. CDR3 length: 17 amino acids. CDR1 and CDR2 from the germline V gene are LGHNA and YSLEER. CDR3 sequence: CASSQDPYGATNEKLFF. Written as DNA, the CDR3 is TGCGCCAGCAGCCAAGATCCATACGGAGCAACTAATGAAAAACTGTTTTTT.